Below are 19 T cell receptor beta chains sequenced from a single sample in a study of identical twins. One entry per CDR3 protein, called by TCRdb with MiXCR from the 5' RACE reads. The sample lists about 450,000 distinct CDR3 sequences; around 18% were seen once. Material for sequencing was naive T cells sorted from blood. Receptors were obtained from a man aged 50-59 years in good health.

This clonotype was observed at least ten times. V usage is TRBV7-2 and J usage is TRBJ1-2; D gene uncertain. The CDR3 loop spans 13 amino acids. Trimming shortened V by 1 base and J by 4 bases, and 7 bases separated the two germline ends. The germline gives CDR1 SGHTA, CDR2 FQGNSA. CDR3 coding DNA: TGTGCCAGCAGCTTAGGGGCCCTCTATGGCTACACCTTC. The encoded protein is CASSLGALYGYTF.

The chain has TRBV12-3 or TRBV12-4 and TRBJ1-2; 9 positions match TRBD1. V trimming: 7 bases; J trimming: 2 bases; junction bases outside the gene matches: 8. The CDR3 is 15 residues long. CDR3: CASTLGQGLNYGYTF. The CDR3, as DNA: TGTGCCAGCACCCTGGGACAGGGCCTAAACTATGGCTACACCTTC.

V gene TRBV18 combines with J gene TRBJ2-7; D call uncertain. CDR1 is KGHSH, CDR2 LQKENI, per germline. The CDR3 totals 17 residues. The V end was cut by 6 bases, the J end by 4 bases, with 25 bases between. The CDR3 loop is CASSYILRHRAPYEQYF. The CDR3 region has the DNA TGTGCCAGCTCGTACATTCTCAGGCACCGAGCACCTTACGAGCAGTACTTC.

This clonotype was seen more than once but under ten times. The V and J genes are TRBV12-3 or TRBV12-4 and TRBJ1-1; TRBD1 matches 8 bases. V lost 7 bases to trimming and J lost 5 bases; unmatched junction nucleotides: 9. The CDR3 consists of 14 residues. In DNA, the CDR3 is TGTGCCAGCACCTATGGACAGGGTAGAACTGAAGCTTTCTTT. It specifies CASTYGQGRTEAFF.

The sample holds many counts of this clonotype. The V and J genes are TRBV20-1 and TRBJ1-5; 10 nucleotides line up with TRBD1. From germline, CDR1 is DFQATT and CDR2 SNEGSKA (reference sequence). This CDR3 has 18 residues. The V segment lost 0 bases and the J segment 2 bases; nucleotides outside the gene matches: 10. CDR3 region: CSARDRDRGPYGNQPQHF. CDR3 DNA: TGCAGTGCTAGAGATCGGGACAGGGGACCATATGGCAATCAGCCCCAGCATTTT.

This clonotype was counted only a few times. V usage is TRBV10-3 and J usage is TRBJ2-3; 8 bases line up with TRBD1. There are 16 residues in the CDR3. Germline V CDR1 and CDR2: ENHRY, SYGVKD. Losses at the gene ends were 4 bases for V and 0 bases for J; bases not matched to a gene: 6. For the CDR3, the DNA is TGTGCCATCAGTGGAGGGACAGGCACTAGCACAGATACGCAGTATTTT. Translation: CAISGGTGTSTDTQYF.

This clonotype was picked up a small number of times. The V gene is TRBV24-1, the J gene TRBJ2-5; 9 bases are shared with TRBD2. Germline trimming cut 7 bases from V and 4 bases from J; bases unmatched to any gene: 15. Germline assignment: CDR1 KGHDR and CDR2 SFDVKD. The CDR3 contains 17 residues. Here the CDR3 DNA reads TGTGCCACCAGCTTCCGCCCCCAGGGTAGCGGGAGAGAGACCCAGTACTTC. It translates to CATSFRPQGSGRETQYF.

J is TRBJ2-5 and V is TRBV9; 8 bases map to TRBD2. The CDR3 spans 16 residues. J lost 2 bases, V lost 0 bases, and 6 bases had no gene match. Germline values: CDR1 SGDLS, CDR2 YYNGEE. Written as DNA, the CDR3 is TGTGCCAGCAGCGTAGGGGTTAGCGGGGTTCAAGAGACCCAGTACTTC. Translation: CASSVGVSGVQETQYF.

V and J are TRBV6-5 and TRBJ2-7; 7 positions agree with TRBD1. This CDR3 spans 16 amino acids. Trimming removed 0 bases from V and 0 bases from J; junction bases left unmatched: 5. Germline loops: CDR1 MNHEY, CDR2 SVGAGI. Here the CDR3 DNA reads TGTGCCAGCAGTTACTCGACAGGGCCGCACTCCTACGAGCAGTACTTC. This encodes CASSYSTGPHSYEQYF.

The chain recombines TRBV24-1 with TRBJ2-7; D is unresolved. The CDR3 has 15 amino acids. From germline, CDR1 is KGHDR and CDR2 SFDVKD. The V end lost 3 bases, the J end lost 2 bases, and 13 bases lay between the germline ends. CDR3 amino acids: CATSDRYSSAYEQYF. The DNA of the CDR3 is TGTGCCACCAGTGATCGTTACAGTTCCGCCTACGAGCAGTACTTC.

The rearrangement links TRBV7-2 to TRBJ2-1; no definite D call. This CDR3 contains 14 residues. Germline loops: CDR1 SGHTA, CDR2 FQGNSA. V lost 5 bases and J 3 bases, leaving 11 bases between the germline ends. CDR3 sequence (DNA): TGTGCCAGCAGCCCCAGGTCTCTCTACAATGAGCAGTTCTTC. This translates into CASSPRSLYNEQFF.

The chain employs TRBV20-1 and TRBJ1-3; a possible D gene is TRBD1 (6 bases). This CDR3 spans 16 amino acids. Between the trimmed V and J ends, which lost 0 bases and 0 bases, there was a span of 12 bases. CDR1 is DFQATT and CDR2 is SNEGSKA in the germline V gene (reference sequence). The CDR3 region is CSAREGHLTSGNTIYF. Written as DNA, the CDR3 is TGCAGTGCTAGAGAGGGACACTTAACCTCTGGAAACACCATATATTTT.

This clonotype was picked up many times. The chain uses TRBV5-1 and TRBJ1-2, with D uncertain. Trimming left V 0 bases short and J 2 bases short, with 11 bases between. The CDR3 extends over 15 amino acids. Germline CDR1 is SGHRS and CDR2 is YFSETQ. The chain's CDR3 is CASSLANIGNYGYTF. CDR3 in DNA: TGCGCCAGCAGCTTGGCCAATATTGGAAACTATGGCTACACCTTC.

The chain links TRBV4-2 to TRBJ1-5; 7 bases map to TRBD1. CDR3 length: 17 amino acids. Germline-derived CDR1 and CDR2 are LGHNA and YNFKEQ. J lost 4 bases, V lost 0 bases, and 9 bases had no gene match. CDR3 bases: TGTGCCAGCAGCCAAGAACAGACAGGGTGGCCGAATCAGCCCCAGCATTTT. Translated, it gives CASSQEQTGWPNQPQHF.

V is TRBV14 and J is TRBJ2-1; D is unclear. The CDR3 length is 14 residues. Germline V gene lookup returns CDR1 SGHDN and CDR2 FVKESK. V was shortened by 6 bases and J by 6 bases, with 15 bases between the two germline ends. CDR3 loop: CASSPYARTNEQFF. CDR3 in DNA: TGTGCCAGCAGTCCCTACGCTCGGACCAATGAGCAGTTCTTC.

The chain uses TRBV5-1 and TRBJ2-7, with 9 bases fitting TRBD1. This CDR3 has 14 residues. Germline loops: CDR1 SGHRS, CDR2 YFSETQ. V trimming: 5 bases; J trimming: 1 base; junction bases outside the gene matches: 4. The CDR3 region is CASRTGGLSYEQYF. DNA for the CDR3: TGCGCCAGCAGAACAGGGGGCTTATCCTACGAGCAGTACTTC.

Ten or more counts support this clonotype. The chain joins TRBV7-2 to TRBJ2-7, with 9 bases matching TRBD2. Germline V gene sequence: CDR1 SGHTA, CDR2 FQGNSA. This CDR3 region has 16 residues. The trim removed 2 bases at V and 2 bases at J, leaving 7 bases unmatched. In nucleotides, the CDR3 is TGTGCCAGCAGCTTATTTTCCAGCGGGAGGCCCTACGAGCAGTACTTC. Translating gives CASSLFSSGRPYEQYF.

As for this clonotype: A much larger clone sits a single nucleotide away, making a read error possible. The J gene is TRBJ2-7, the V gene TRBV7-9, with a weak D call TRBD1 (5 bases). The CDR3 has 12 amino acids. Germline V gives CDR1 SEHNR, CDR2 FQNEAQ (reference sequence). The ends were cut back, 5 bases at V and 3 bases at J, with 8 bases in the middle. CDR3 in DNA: TGTGCCAGCAGCATCGACAGCTACGAGCAGTACTTC. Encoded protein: CASSIDSYEQYF.

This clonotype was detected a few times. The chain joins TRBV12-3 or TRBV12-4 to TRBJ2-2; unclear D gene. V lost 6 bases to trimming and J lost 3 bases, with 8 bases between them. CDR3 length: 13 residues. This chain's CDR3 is CASRLQDTGELFF. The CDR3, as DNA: TGTGCCAGCAGGCTTCAGGACACCGGGGAGCTGTTTTTT.